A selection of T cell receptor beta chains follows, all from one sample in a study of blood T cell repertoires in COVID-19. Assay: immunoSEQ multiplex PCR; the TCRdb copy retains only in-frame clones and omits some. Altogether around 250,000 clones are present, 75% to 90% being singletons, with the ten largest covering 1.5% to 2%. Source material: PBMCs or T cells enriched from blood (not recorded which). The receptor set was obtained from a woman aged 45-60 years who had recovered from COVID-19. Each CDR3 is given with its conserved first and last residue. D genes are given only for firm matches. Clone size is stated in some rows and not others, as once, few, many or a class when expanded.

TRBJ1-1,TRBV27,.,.,TGTGCCAGCAGCATCAGGGGTCTCATGAACACTGAAGCTTTCTTT,CASSIRGLMNTEAFF
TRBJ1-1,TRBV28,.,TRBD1,TGTGCCAGCAGTTTACCAGGGACAGGAGAGGGAGCTTTCTTT,CASSLPGTGEGAFF
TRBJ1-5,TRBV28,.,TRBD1,TGTGCCAGCAGTCCCCCATCTGGGACAGCCATCGGGGCCCAGCATTTT,CASSPPSGTAIGAQHF
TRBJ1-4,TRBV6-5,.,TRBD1,TGTGCCAGCAGTCCCCGGGACAGGGGGAATGAAAAACTGTTTTTT,CASSPRDRGNEKLFF
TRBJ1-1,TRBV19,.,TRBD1,TGTGCCAGTGCCCCACAGGGGCGGGGGGCTGAAGCTTTCTTT,CASAPQGRGAEAFF
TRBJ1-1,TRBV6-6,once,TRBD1,TGTGCCAGCAGCTACCGCCAGCCGGGACAGGGAGTCGGGCGCACTGAAGCTTTCTTT,CASSYRQPGQGVGRTEAFF
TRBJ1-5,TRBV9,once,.,TGTGCCAGCAGCTCAACGCCTGAGGGCAATCAGCCCCAGCATTTT,CASSSTPEGNQPQHF
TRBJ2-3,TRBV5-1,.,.,TGCGCCAGCAGGAGGTCTAGCCCTCGAAAGACAGATACGCAGTATTTT,CASRRSSPRKTDTQYF
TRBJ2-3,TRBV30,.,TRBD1,TGTGCCTGGAGTGTATCAGGGGGCTTTTTGGGAGATACGCAGTATTTT,CAWSVSGGFLGDTQYF
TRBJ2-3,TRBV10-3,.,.,TGTGCCATCAGTGACACTAGTCGGACAGATACGCAGTATTTT,CAISDTSRTDTQYF
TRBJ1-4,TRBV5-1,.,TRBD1,TGCGCCAGCACCGTTGCGACAGGGGGGAATGAAAAACTGTTTTTT,CASTVATGGNEKLFF
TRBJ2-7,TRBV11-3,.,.,TGTGCCAGCACCGTACCGCCGTGGCTAGCATCCTACTACGAGCAGTACTTC,CASTVPPWLASYYEQYF
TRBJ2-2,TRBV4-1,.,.,TGCGCCAGCAGCCAAGGACAGACCGGGGAGCTGTTTTTT,CASSQGQTGELFF
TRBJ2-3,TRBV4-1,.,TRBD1,TGCGCCAGCAGCCAAGTGGGGACAGGGACAGATACGCAGTATTTT,CASSQVGTGTDTQYF
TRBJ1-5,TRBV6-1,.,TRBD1,TGTGCCAGCAGTGTAACCACAGGGGTCTATAGCAATCAGCCCCAGCATTTT,CASSVTTGVYSNQPQHF
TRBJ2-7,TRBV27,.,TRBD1,TGTGCCAGCAGAATCAGGACAGGGAGGAGCGAGCAGTACTTC,CASRIRTGRSEQYF
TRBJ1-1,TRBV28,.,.,TGTGCCAGCAGTCGGAGGGCCGGGGAAGCTTTCTTT,CASSRRAGEAFF
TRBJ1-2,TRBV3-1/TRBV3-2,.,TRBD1,TGTGCCAGCAGCCGGGGCAGGGGGCAGATTAACTATGGCTACACCTTC,CASSRGRGQINYGYTF
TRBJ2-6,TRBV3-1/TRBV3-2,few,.,TGTGCCAGCAGCCTGCAGGGCGGGGCCAACGTCCTGACTTTC,CASSLQGGANVLTF
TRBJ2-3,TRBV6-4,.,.,TGTGCCAGCAGTGACTCGAGTGGTTACACAGATACGCAGTATTTT,CASSDSSGYTDTQYF
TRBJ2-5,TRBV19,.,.,TGTGCCAGTAGTAACCAGGGGACGGTGGAGACCCAGTACTTC,CASSNQGTVETQYF
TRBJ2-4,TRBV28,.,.,TGTGCCAGCAGTTTAAGAGGGTCCGTCAAAAACATTCAGTACTTC,CASSLRGSVKNIQYF
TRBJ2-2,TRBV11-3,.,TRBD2,TGTGCCAGCAGCTATGCGGGAGGGACCGGGGAGCTGTTTTTT,CASSYAGGTGELFF
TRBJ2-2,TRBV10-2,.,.,TGCGCCAGCAGTAGGGCGGGAAACCCTACCGGGGAGCTGTTTTTT,CASSRAGNPTGELFF
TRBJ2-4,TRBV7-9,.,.,TGTGCCAGCAGCCCGGCAGGGGGGAGGAACATTCAGTACTTC,CASSPAGGRNIQYF
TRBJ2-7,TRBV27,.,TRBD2,TGTGCCAGCAGTTTCACGGGAGGTCCCTACGAGCAGTACTTC,CASSFTGGPYEQYF
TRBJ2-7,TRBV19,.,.,TGTGCCAGTAGTAGCCTTTTAGGCCGGGGGAGCTACGAGCAGTACTTC,CASSSLLGRGSYEQYF
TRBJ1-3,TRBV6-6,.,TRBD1,TGTGCCAGCAGTTCAGGGGGAGGAAACACCATATATTTT,CASSSGGGNTIYF
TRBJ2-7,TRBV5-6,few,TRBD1,TGTGCCAGCAGGGGGGACAGGGACCACGAGCAGTACTTC,CASRGDRDHEQYF